This T cell receptor (beta chain) appears in the sequencing data of a study of cytomegalovirus exposure and HLA in healthy donors. Study-wide results and limits: Most observed TCR sequences were rare, whereas some public TCRs were detected in many donors. The study labeled roughly 160 TCR beta chains cytomegalovirus-associated.

Data came from immunoSEQ multiplex PCR; TCRdb stores just in-frame clones and leaves some out. The sample shows roughly 150,000 clones, approximately 96% of them seen only once. The V gene end was trimmed by 5 bases and the J gene end by 0 bases; junction bases not matched to a gene: 4. Germline V gene sequence: CDR1 LNHDA, CDR2 SQIVND (reference sequence). The CDR3 spans 14 residues. Concerning this clone: What it binds is unknown.

This receptor was obtained from a woman younger than 30 in good health and CMV-seronegative. Sequenced sample: PBMCs. The V call is TRBV19, the J call TRBJ2-7; 7 bases map to TRBD2. As DNA, the CDR3 is TGTGCCAGTAGTGTGGCTAGCGGCTCCTACGAGCAGTACTTC. It is translated as CASSVASGSYEQYF.